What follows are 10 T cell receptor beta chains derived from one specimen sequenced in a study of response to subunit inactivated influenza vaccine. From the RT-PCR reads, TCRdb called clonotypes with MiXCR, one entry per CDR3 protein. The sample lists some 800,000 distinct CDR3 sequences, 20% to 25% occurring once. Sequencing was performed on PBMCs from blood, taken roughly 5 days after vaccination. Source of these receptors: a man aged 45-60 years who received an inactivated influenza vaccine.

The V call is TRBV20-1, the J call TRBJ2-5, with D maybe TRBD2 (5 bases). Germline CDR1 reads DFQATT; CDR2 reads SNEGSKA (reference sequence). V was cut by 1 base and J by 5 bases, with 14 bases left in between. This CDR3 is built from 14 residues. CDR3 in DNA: TGCAGTGCTAGAGCTTCTAGCCGTAGGGAGACCCAGTACTTC. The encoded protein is CSARASSRRETQYF.

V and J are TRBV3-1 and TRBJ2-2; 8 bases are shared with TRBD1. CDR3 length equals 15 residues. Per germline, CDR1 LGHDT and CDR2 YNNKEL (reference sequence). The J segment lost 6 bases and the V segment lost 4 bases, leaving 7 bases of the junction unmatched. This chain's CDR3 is CASSPGQGGSGELFF. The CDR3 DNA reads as TGTGCCAGCAGCCCCGGACAGGGAGGATCCGGGGAGCTGTTTTTT. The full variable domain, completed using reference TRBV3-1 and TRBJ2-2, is DTAVSQTPKYLVTQMGNDKSIKCEQNLGHDTMYWYKQDSKKFLKIMFSYNNKELIINETVPNRFSPKSPDKAHLNLHINSLELGDSAVYFCASSPGQGGSGELFFGEGSRLTVL.

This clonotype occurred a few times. Here the CDR3 DNA reads TGTGCCAGCAGTTATTCCGGGACAGGGGGGGGAGAGCAGTACTTC. Protein product: CASSYSGTGGGEQYF. The rearrangement links TRBV6-5 to TRBJ2-7; 11 bases agree with TRBD1. Trimming removed 3 bases from V and 7 bases from J; junction bases left unmatched: 8. Per germline, CDR1 MNHEY and CDR2 SVGAGI. The CDR3 is made up of 15 amino acids.

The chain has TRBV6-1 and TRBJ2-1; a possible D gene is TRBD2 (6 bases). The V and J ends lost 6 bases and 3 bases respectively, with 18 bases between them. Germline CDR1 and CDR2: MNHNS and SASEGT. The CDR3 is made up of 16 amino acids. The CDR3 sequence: CASSWDSGGFYNEQFF. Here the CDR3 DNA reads TGTGCCAGCAGCTGGGATAGCGGAGGCTTCTACAATGAGCAGTTCTTC.

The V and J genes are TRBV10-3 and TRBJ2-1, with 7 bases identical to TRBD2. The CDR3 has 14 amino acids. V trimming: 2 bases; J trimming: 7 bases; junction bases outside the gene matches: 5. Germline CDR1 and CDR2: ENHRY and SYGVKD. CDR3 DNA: TGTGCCATCAGTGAGGCGTCACTAGCGAATGAGCAGTTCTTC. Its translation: CAISEASLANEQFF.

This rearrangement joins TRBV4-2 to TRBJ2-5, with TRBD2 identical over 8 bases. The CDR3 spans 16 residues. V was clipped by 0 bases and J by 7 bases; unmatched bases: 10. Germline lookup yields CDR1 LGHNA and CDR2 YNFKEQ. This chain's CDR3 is CASSQDSDGRARTQYF. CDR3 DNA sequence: TGTGCCAGCAGCCAAGATTCGGACGGGAGGGCCCGGACCCAGTACTTC.

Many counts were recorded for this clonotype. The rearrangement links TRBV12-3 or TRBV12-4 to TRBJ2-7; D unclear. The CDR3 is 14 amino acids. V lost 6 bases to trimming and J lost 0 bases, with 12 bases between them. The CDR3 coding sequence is TGTGCCAGCAGCGCTCATGGACCCTCCTACGAGCAGTACTTC. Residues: CASSAHGPSYEQYF.

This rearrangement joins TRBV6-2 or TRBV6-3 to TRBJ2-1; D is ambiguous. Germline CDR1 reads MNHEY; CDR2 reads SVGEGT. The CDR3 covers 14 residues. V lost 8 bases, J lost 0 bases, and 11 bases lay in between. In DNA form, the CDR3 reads TGTGCCAGCGACGCGGACCACTCCTACAATGAGCAGTTCTTC. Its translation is CASDADHSYNEQFF.

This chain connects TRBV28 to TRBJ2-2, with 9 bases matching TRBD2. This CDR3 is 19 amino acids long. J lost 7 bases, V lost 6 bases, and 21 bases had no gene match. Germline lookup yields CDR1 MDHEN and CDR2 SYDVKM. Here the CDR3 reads CASSPGVAGEGRKVGELFF. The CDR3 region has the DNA TGTGCCAGCAGCCCGGGGGTAGCGGGAGAGGGGCGAAAGGTCGGGGAGCTGTTTTTT.

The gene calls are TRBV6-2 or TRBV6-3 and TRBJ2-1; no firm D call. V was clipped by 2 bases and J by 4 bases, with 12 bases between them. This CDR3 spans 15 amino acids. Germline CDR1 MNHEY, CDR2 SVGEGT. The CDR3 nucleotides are TGTGCCAGCAGTTACAGGGCCCGACGGTACAATGAGCAGTTCTTC. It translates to CASSYRARRYNEQFF.